This T cell receptor beta chain comes out of a study of control samples from healthy donors and cancer patients. TCRdb's copy holds only in-frame clones and misses some; the assay was immunoSEQ multiplex PCR. In the table there are about 65,000 clones, about nine tenths of which are singletons. Note on this clone: This clone may be a read error of a much larger clone one base away. Additional DNA sequences in this sample encode the identical CDR3.

With V trimmed by 4 bases and J by 2 bases, 5 bases remained unmatched. Germline V gene lookup returns CDR1 MDHEN and CDR2 SYDVKM. The CDR3 has 15 amino acids. Sequenced material: PBMCs. The chain uses TRBV28 and TRBJ1-3, with 7 bases that match TRBD1. The sequence came from a woman in her 50s with colorectal cancer. Written as DNA, the CDR3 is TGTGCCAGCAGTTCAGACAGGGTCCCTGGAAACACCATATATTTT. The encoded protein is CASSSDRVPGNTIYF.